One T cell receptor (beta chain) is described in this entry. No antigen is known for it. The sample comes from a study of shared clonotypes between healthy human individuals. CDR3 size: 15 residues. Germline-derived CDR1 and CDR2 are MDHEN and SYDVKM. V was clipped by 3 bases and J by 4 bases; unmatched bases: 5. Study-level findings and limits: Around 4.7% of naive CD4 clonotypes were shared across a handful of donors.

Sequenced by immunoSEQ multiplex PCR; TCRdb stores in-frame clones only, minus some. The sample includes about 2,500,000 clones, around 94% of them seen just once. The split of CD4+ cells yielded CD45RA+ naive and CD45RA-negative memory subsets. V gene TRBV28 combines with J gene TRBJ2-5, with 10 bases that match TRBD1. The receptor comes from a man aged 18 to 30 in good health. The sequencing input was naive CD4+ T cells sorted from blood. This sample's subset: CD45RA+ positively selected. In DNA, the CDR3 is TGTGCCAGCAGTTTCGGGACAGGGGTTAGAGAGACCCAGTACTTC. Its translation: CASSFGTGVRETQYF.